A single sample gave rise to the 9 T cell receptor beta chains below, sequenced in a study of CXCR3-negative and CXCR3-positive naive CD8 T cells. The libraries of TRB cDNA were constructed through 5' RACE using UMI labels. TCRdb reprocessed the 5' RACE reads, with one entry per CDR3 protein and no DNA. This sample's table has tens of thousands of distinct CDR3 sequences. Sequenced: naive CXCR3- CD8+ T cells from blood. Subset in this sample: CD45RO-CCR7+CD27+CD95- naive CD8+ T cells lacking CXCR3 (TNR3-). These receptors originate from a human donor in good health. Some clones in this sample may be carry-over from other donors' samples.

The J gene is TRBJ2-1, the V gene TRBV4-1; without DNA, the TCRdb call of TRBD1 cannot be checked. Germline loops: CDR1 MGHRA, CDR2 YSYEKL. CDR3 length: 16 residues. The CDR3 loop is CATMNEEGQGGNEQFF.

J is TRBJ1-6 and V is TRBV6-6. The CDR3 length is 15 residues. Germline V lookup: CDR1 MNHNY, CDR2 SVGAGI (reference sequence). CDR3 protein: CAISKGRFNNSPLHF.

This sequence joins TRBV7-9 and TRBJ2-7. The germline V gene encodes CDR1 SEHNR and CDR2 FQNEAQ (reference sequence). The CDR3 runs to 12 residues. The CDR3: CASSLGRAEQYF.

The chain recombines TRBV6-2 or TRBV6-3 with TRBJ2-7; TCRdb picks TRBD2, but there is no DNA to check that call. There are 12 residues in the CDR3. CDR1 is MNHEY, CDR2 SVGEGT, per germline. The CDR3: CASSPWTDEQYF.

V is TRBV7-9 and J is TRBJ1-1; the TCRdb call, TRBD1, lacks DNA for checking. The CDR3 extends over 14 amino acids. Germline lookup yields CDR1 SEHNR and CDR2 FQNEAQ (reference sequence). The CDR3 reads CASRKTGEGTEAFF.

J is TRBJ2-5 and V is TRBV29-1; TCRdb picks TRBD2, but there is no DNA to check that call. Germline CDR1 is SQVTM and CDR2 is ANQGSEA. This CDR3 is 11 amino acids long. The CDR3 loop reads CSAEEGETQYF.

V usage is TRBV7-9 and J usage is TRBJ1-3. The CDR3 is 16 residues long. Germline CDR1 and CDR2: SEHNR and FQNEAQ (reference sequence). CDR3 amino acids: CASSPTMTDPGNTIYF.

This chain uses TRBV2 with TRBJ1-1. The CDR3 is 14 residues long. Germline V CDR1 and CDR2: SNHLY, FYNNEI. The CDR3 loop reads CASSDGLQNTEAFF.

The chain couples TRBV12-3 or TRBV12-4 to TRBJ2-1. The CDR3 has 12 residues. CDR3 region: CASSLANNEQFF.